The present T cell receptor beta chain was sequenced within a study of blood T cell repertoires in COVID-19. This CDR3 region has 14 residues. Deletions cut 4 bases from V and 5 bases from J, with 15 bases between. Germline values: CDR1 LNHDA, CDR2 SQIVND (reference sequence). Sequencing was performed with immunoSEQ multiplex PCR; in TCRdb, only in-frame clones are kept and a portion is missing. The table includes 40,000 or so clones, 85% detected once. This clone ranks as medium-sized. The clonotype comes from a woman in her 70s in a cohort sampled during active COVID-19. J is TRBJ2-7 and V is TRBV19, with a tentative D call TRBD1 (7 bases). Sequencing was carried out using peripheral blood. CDR3 sequence (DNA): TGTGCCAGTAGTAGCGCAGGGGGGACGGACGAGCAGTACTTC. The encoded protein is CASSSAGGTDEQYF.